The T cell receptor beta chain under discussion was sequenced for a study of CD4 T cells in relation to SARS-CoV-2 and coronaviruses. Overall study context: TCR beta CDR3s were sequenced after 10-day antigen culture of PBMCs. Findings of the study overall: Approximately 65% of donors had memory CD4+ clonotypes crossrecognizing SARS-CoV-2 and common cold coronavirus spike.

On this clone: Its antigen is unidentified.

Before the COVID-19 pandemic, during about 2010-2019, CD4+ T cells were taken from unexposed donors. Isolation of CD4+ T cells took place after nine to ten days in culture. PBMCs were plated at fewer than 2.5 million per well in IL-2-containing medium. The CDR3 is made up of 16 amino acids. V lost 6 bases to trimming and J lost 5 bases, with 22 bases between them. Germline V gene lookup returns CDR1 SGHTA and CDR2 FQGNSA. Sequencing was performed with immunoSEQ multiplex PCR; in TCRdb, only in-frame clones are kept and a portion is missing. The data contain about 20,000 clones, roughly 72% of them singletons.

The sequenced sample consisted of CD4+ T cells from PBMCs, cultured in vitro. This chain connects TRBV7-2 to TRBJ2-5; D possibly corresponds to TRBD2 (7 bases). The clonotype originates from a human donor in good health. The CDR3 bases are TGTGCCAGCAGGCCGGGCTGGGGGGGCGGGGTTGAGACCCAGTACTTC. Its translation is CASRPGWGGGVETQYF.